This T cell receptor (beta chain) was found in a study of vaccination effects on CD4 cells after COVID-19. V dropped 3 bases and J dropped 7 bases, with 13 bases sitting between them. Germline CDR1 is SGHRS and CDR2 is YFSETQ. This CDR3 has 14 residues. The table came from immunoSEQ multiplex PCR; TCRdb's copy has only in-frame clones and leaves some out. The sample yields fewer than 80,000 clones, 74% seen once. Peptide-pool stimulation followed by sequencing identified expanded antigen-specific CD4+ clonotypes in the ViraFEST assay. Subsequent to a culture period of 10 days, CD4+ T cells were isolated. All study participants received two doses of BNT162b2 or mRNA-1273 vaccine. Notes on this clone: Its specificity is not known.

This chain uses TRBV5-1 with TRBJ1-4; a possible D gene is TRBD1 (5 bases). The source was CD4+ T cells from PBMCs cultured with HCoV-229E spike peptides, collected after COVID-19 vaccination. This clonotype was sampled from a human donor who received a COVID-19 vaccine. The DNA of the CDR3 is TGCGCCAGCAGCTCGAGGACACAGAGTGAAAAACTGTTTTTT. Its translation: CASSSRTQSEKLFF.